A single sample is the source of the 11 T cell receptor beta chains below, sequenced in a study of T cell responses to AZD1222 COVID-19 vaccine listed by TCRdb under 2021. This sample's time point label indicates: baseline before first vaccination. Library creation used the immunoSEQ multiplex PCR assay. The immuneACCESS repertoire file appears here via TCRdb, limited to in-frame rearrangements. These files lack a portion of the clones; in checked studies, under half of the deficit traces to unresolved V genes, and the cause of the others is not known. A total of about 140,000 clones appear in this sample, 85% to 90% of them only once. The ten largest clones capture approximately 5.7% of the sample. This specimen consisted of peripheral blood, obtained on day 0 of AZD1222 vaccination. All receptors derive from an adult in good health.

As to this clone: A read error may produce the germline difference seen at one junction end. This chain links TRBV11-3 with TRBJ1-2, with 11 bases aligning to TRBD1. The CDR3 totals 18 residues. Germline V lookup: CDR1 SGHNT, CDR2 YENEEA. The CDR3 here is CASSLDGTGGPFNYGYTF. The CDR3, as DNA: TGTGCCAGCAGCCTAGACGGGACAGGGGGGCCTTTCAACTATGGCTACACCTTC. Supplemented by reference TRBV11-3 and TRBJ1-2, the full variable domain reads EAGVVQSPRYKIIEKKQPVAFWCNPISGHNTLYWYLQNLGQGPELLIRYENEEAVDDSQLPKDRFSAERLKGVDSTLKIQPAELGDSAVYLCASSLDGTGGPFNYGYTFGSGTRLTVV.

In this sample, this clone turned up a few times. The chain links TRBV27 to TRBJ1-4; D may be TRBD1 (6 bases). V was pared by 6 bases and J by 8 bases, with 28 bases between. Germline CDR1 and CDR2: MNHEY and SMNVEV (reference sequence). The CDR3 length is 18 residues. CDR3 amino acids: CASSYIAGWGPGREKLFF. In DNA, the CDR3 is TGTGCCAGCAGCTACATAGCCGGGTGGGGGCCGGGTAGAGAAAAACTGTTTTTT.

This clone appeared a few times. V gene TRBV9 combines with J gene TRBJ2-1; tentatively, D is TRBD1 (6 bases). The germline CDR1 and CDR2 sequences are SGDLS and YYNGEE. V was cut by 3 bases and J by 8 bases, with 12 bases left in between. There are 13 residues in the CDR3. CDR3 amino acids: CASSGARGDEQFF. The DNA of the CDR3 is TGTGCCAGCAGCGGGGCCAGGGGCGATGAGCAGTTCTTC.

The chain couples TRBV29-1 to TRBJ2-1; 9 bases agree with TRBD1. The V and J ends lost 1 base and 0 bases, in that order; junction bases with no gene match: 7. Germline CDR1 and CDR2: SQVTM and ANQGSEA. This CDR3 contains 17 residues. The CDR3 reads CSVEGGTGRASYNEQFF. CDR3 sequence (DNA): TGCAGCGTTGAAGGGGGGACAGGGAGGGCCTCCTACAATGAGCAGTTCTTC.

The chain is built from TRBV25-1 and TRBJ1-2; tentatively, D is TRBD1 (5 bases). Trimming shortened V by 4 bases and J by 2 bases, and 14 bases separated the two germline ends. Germline lookup yields CDR1 MGHDK and CDR2 SYGVNS. This CDR3 is 15 amino acids long. CDR3 sequence: CASSASGTRNYGYTF. The DNA of the CDR3 is TGTGCCAGCAGTGCCTCCGGGACTAGAAACTATGGCTACACCTTC.

This chain uses TRBV19 with TRBJ2-2; D gene ambiguous. Germline assignment: CDR1 LNHDA and CDR2 SQIVND (reference sequence). This CDR3 is built from 15 residues. The ends were cut back, 1 base at V and 2 bases at J, with 8 bases in the middle. CDR3 sequence: CASSIGGFNTGELFF. CDR3 in DNA: TGTGCCAGTAGTATAGGAGGCTTTAACACCGGGGAGCTGTTTTTT.

Comment on this clone: Its ends do not fully match the called genes, so a read error is possible. The CDR3 nucleotides are TGTGCTAGTGGTTTGGTTCCGATGGGGGGCTTC. Its translation: CASGLVPMGGF. The chain uses TRBV12-5 and TRBJ1-2, with D possibly TRBD1 on 5 matching bases. Per germline, CDR1 LGHNT and CDR2 FRNRAP. This CDR3 has 11 amino acids.

This sequence joins TRBV19 and TRBJ2-4; the D call may be TRBD1 or TRBD2 (7 bases each). Per the germline V gene, CDR1 is LNHDA and CDR2 is SQIVND (reference sequence). With 0 bases removed from V and 0 bases from J, the gap between germline ends came to 21 bases. The CDR3 extends over 20 amino acids. The CDR3 spells CASSIERGQGGAIAKNIQYF. CDR3 sequence (DNA): TGTGCCAGTAGTATAGAGAGGGGGCAGGGAGGGGCGATAGCCAAAAACATTCAGTACTTC.

The V gene is TRBV12-3 or TRBV12-4, the J gene TRBJ1-2, with 8 bases fitting TRBD1. The CDR3 spans 13 residues. V trimming: 6 bases; J trimming: 3 bases; junction bases outside the gene matches: 3. The CDR3 nucleotides read TGTGCCAGCAGAGGACAGGGAGACTATGGCTACACCTTC. Amino acid sequence: CASRGQGDYGYTF.

The V and J genes are TRBV4-1 and TRBJ2-5; tentatively, D is TRBD1 (5 bases). The CDR3 totals 14 residues. Germline V gene lookup returns CDR1 MGHRA and CDR2 YSYEKL. V was cut by 0 bases and J by 5 bases, with 10 bases left in between. CDR3 sequence: CASSQETPGETQYF. The CDR3 DNA reads TGCGCCAGCAGCCAAGAAACCCCAGGGGAGACCCAGTACTTC.

The chain couples TRBV19 to TRBJ1-6; D is uncertain. Trimming removed 5 bases at V and 10 bases at J, with 9 bases between. CDR1 LNHDA and CDR2 SQIVND come from the germline V gene (reference sequence). The CDR3 length is 12 residues. For the CDR3, the DNA is TGTGCCAGTAGTGGGTTCGGGTCACCCCTCCACTTT. Translation gives CASSGFGSPLHF.